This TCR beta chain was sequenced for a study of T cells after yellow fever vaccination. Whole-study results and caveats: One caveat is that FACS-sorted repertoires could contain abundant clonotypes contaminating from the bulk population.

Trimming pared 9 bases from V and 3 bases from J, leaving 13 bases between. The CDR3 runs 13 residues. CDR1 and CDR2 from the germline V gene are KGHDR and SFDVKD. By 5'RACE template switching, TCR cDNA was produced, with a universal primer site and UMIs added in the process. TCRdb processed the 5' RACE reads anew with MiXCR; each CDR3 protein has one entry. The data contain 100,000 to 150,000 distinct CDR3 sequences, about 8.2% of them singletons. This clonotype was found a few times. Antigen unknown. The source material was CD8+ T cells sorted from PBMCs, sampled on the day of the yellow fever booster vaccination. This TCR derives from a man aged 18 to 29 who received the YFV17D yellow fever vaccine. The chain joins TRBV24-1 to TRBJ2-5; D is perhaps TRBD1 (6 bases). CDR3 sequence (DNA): TGTGCCACCCGGGCTCGGACAGAAGAGACCCAGTACTTC. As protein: CATRARTEETQYF.